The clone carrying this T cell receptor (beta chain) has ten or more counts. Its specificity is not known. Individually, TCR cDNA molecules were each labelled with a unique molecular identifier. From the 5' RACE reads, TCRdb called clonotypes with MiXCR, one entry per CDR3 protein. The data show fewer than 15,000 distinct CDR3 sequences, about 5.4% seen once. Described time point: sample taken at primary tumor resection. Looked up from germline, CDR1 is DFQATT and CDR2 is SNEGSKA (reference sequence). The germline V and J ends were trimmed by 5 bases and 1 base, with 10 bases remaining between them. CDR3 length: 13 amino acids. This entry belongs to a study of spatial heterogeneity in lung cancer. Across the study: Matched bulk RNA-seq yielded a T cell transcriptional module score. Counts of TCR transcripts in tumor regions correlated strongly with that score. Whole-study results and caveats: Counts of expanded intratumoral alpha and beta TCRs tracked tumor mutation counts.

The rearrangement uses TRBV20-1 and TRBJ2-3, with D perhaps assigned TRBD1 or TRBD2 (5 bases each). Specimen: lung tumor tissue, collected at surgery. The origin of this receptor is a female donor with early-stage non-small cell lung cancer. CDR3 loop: CSAPLGGTDTQYF. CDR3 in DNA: TGCAGTGCTCCGCTGGGGGGCACAGATACGCAGTATTTT.